The clone carrying this T cell receptor beta chain was recorded many times. The target antigen is unknown. RNA extraction used unfractionated whole blood as the source of total RNA. The CDR3 loop spans 13 amino acids. The germline gives CDR1 KGHSH, CDR2 LQKENI. Between the trimmed V and J ends, which lost 1 base and 1 base, there was a span of 4 bases. This entry comes from a study of human T cells and chemical hapten exposure. Whole-study findings and limits: High-frequency TCRs, those above 1 in 1000, stayed the same after DPC sensitization.

It was the library that attached unique molecular identifiers to individual cDNA molecules. A single record per CDR3 protein comes from TCRdb applying MiXCR to the 5' RACE reads. This table holds 81,000 or so distinct CDR3 sequences, roughly 8.4% found once. The chain is built from TRBV18 and TRBJ1-1; unclear D gene. This TCR came from a male donor in good health. The CDR3 DNA follows: TGTGCCAGCTCACCACTTGAGAACACTGAAGCTTTCTTT. Its translation is CASSPLENTEAFF.